The text below deals with one T cell receptor (beta chain). Antigen: not known. The data belong to a study of blood T cells in healthy people across ages. The germline V gene has CDR1 SGHDT and CDR2 YYEEEE. The germline V and J ends were trimmed by 4 bases and 1 base, with 19 bases remaining between them. The CDR3 extends over 17 amino acids. Alongside a J-beta primer mix, a sample-barcoded 5' primer served in a second PCR lasting roughly 6 to 11 cycles. No fewer than 3 million CDR3-containing paired-end reads came from each sample. MiXCR was run by TCRdb on the 5' RACE reads, yielding one entry per CDR3 protein. Of approximately 800,000 distinct CDR3 sequences in the sample, around 25% were seen once. Overall study findings and caveats: With naive T cell percentage, TCR beta diversity showed a strong correlation. The fall in TCR beta diversity per million T cells was roughly linear with age.

These sequences were also reported in another study, on T cells of mothers and their children.

Sequencing was carried out using blood. The gene calls are TRBV5-6 and TRBJ2-3; D is possibly TRBD1 (6 bases). The TCR was taken from a boy aged 10-17 years in good health. The CDR3 reads CASSRGAGAKGTDTQYF. The DNA for the CDR3 is TGTGCCAGCAGCAGGGGAGCAGGGGCTAAGGGCACAGATACGCAGTATTTT.